The 24 T cell receptor beta chains listed next were all sequenced from one sample in a study of T cells after yellow fever vaccination. TCRdb re-derived calls from the 5' RACE reads in MiXCR, one entry per CDR3 protein. The sample shows about 320,000 distinct CDR3 sequences, 4% to 5.5% of them seen only once. Material: PBMCs, obtained 15 days after the yellow fever booster vaccination. These TCRs come from a man aged 18 to 30 who received the YFV17D yellow fever vaccine.

The J gene is TRBJ1-1, the V gene TRBV12-3 or TRBV12-4; 8 bases line up with TRBD1. The ends lost 3 bases at V and 11 bases at J; junction bases unmatched: 5. The CDR3 is made up of 12 amino acids. CDR3 amino acids: CASSLDRVMAFF. The CDR3, as DNA: TGTGCCAGCAGTTTGGACAGGGTGATGGCTTTCTTT.

This clonotype was picked up many times. CDR3 sequence (DNA): TGCGCCAGCAGCTTGATCCCCACCGGGGAGCTGTTTTTT. Protein sequence: CASSLIPTGELFF. The chain carries TRBV5-1 and TRBJ2-2; D remains ambiguous. The CDR3 covers 13 residues. CDR1 is SGHRS, CDR2 YFSETQ, per germline. Trimming stripped 1 base from V and 4 bases from J, with 5 bases between.

This clonotype was detected many times. The J gene is TRBJ1-1, the V gene TRBV12-3 or TRBV12-4; the D is unclear. The CDR3 extends over 13 amino acids. V lost 1 base to trimming and J lost 3 bases, with 6 bases between them. CDR3 bases: TGTGCCAGCAGTTTAGGATGGGACACTGAAGCTTTCTTT. Protein sequence: CASSLGWDTEAFF.

This clonotype has more than one count but fewer than ten. The chain couples TRBV6-2 or TRBV6-3 to TRBJ1-4; 7 positions match TRBD1. Germline V gene lookup returns CDR1 MNHEY and CDR2 SVGEGT. Losses at the gene ends were 2 bases for V and 6 bases for J; bases not matched to a gene: 3. The CDR3 is 14 residues long. The CDR3: CASSYQGVDEKLFF. For the CDR3, the DNA is TGTGCCAGCAGTTACCAGGGGGTGGATGAAAAACTGTTTTTT.

This clonotype came up many times. The V gene is TRBV9, the J gene TRBJ1-6; D unresolved. The V end was cut by 3 bases, the J end by 9 bases, with 16 bases between. This CDR3 comprises 15 residues. Germline V gene lookup returns CDR1 SGDLS and CDR2 YYNGEE. The CDR3 spells CASSDSGQTGSPLHF. The CDR3 DNA reads as TGTGCCAGCAGCGACTCCGGTCAAACGGGTTCACCCCTCCACTTT.

The sample holds many counts of this clonotype. V is TRBV4-1 and J is TRBJ1-2; D gene uncertain. From germline, CDR1 is MGHRA and CDR2 YSYEKL. Trimming cost V 0 bases and J 3 bases, with 8 bases left between them. The length of the CDR3 is 14 residues. CDR3 DNA: TGCGCCAGCAGCCAAGAAACGGCAGACTATGGCTACACCTTC. This encodes CASSQETADYGYTF.

The chain carries TRBV10-2 and TRBJ1-2, with a tentative D call TRBD1 (6 bases). Per germline, CDR1 WSHSY and CDR2 SAAADI. CDR3 length: 14 residues. Trimming took off 0 bases at V and 8 bases at J, with 13 bases between the two ends. The CDR3 spells CASSESTGVGGYTF. The DNA of the CDR3 is TGCGCCAGCAGTGAGTCGACAGGAGTTGGGGGCTACACCTTC.

This clonotype occurred a few times. This chain joins TRBV6-2 or TRBV6-3 and TRBJ1-1, with D tentatively TRBD1 (6 bases). Germline CDR1 MNHEY, CDR2 SVGEGT. V gave up 4 bases and J gave up 2 bases, with 17 bases separating them. CDR3 length: 16 amino acids. CDR3 amino acids: CASSSITTGPNTEAFF. Written as DNA, the CDR3 is TGTGCCAGCAGTTCCATAACGACAGGCCCCAACACTGAAGCTTTCTTT.

This clonotype was observed many times. The V and J genes are TRBV18 and TRBJ2-1; the match to TRBD1 covers 8 bases. Germline CDR1 reads KGHSH; CDR2 reads LQKENI. V lost 2 bases to trimming and J lost 9 bases; unmatched junction nucleotides: 9. The CDR3 sequence is 15 residues long. In DNA form, the CDR3 reads TGTGCCAGCTCACCAGAGCAGGGGGCGATAAGTGAGCAGTTCTTC. It translates to CASSPEQGAISEQFF.

This clonotype was counted at least ten times. This chain uses TRBV24-1 with TRBJ2-2; possibly TRBD2 for D (6 bases). Trimming removed 4 bases at V and 2 bases at J, with 10 bases between. This CDR3 is 15 amino acids long. Germline V gene data show CDR1 as KGHDR and CDR2 as SFDVKD. CDR3 residues: CATSDPGGNTGELFF. For the CDR3, the DNA is TGTGCCACCAGTGACCCCGGGGGTAACACCGGGGAGCTGTTTTTT.

This rearrangement joins TRBV25-1 to TRBJ2-1; D unclear. This CDR3 comprises 14 residues. V lost 0 bases and J lost 10, with 13 bases in between. The germline CDR1 and CDR2 sequences are MGHDK and SYGVNS. The CDR3 protein is CASSEYARKDEQFF. The CDR3 coding sequence is TGTGCCAGCAGTGAATATGCACGCAAGGACGAGCAGTTCTTC.

CDR3 loop: CASSSKGPASFSTDTQYF. The CDR3 DNA follows: TGTGCCAGCAGTTCGAAGGGACCGGCGAGTTTTAGCACAGATACGCAGTATTTT. The rearrangement uses TRBV28 and TRBJ2-3; D is possibly TRBD1 or TRBD2 (5 bases each). Trimming shortened V by 4 bases and J by 0 bases, and 20 bases separated the two germline ends. The CDR3 contains 18 residues. Per the germline V gene, CDR1 is MDHEN and CDR2 is SYDVKM.

The rearrangement joins TRBV14 to TRBJ1-2; tentatively, D is TRBD1 (6 bases). CDR1 and CDR2 from the germline V gene are SGHDN and FVKESK. Trimming removed 4 bases at V and 5 bases at J, with 17 bases between. CDR3 size: 15 residues. CDR3 bases: TGTGCCAGCAGCCTACTCGGGACACTTCCTTATGGCTACACCTTC. Encoded protein: CASSLLGTLPYGYTF.

This chain joins TRBV11-2 and TRBJ1-1, with D possibly TRBD1 on 6 matching bases. Trimming stripped 4 bases from V and 1 base from J, with 19 bases between. The CDR3 is 17 residues long. In germline, CDR1 is SGHAT, CDR2 FQNNGV. The CDR3 reads CASSSTRGGHSNTEAFF. The CDR3 DNA reads as TGTGCCAGCAGCTCAACGCGAGGGGGACACTCGAACACTGAAGCTTTCTTT.

There are a few counts of this clonotype. This chain links TRBV3-1 with TRBJ1-1; possible D gene TRBD1, 5 bases. The germline CDR1 and CDR2 sequences are LGHDT and YNNKEL (reference sequence). This CDR3 contains 14 residues. V was shortened by 3 bases and J by 5 bases, with 13 bases between the two germline ends. The CDR3 protein is CASSQNSRGTEAFF. DNA for the CDR3: TGTGCCAGCAGCCAGAACTCTAGGGGAACTGAAGCTTTCTTT.

A few counts support this clonotype. The chain recombines TRBV12-3 or TRBV12-4 with TRBJ2-5; D might be TRBD1 (5 bases). The length of the CDR3 is 11 residues. Trimming stripped 3 bases from V and 9 bases from J, with 8 bases between. The CDR3 DNA reads as TGTGCCAGCAGTTTCATAGGGGCCCAGTACTTC. Its protein is CASSFIGAQYF.

Ten or more counts support this clonotype. This chain uses TRBV10-3 with TRBJ2-1; 9 bases match TRBD2. After removal of 10 bases from V and 4 bases from J, the junction contained 11 bases not matched to a gene. This CDR3 comprises 15 residues. The germline V gene has CDR1 ENHRY and CDR2 SYGVKD. CDR3 loop: CATNRAGGSYNEQFF. The CDR3 nucleotides read TGTGCCACCAATCGAGCGGGGGGTTCTTACAATGAGCAGTTCTTC.

Many counts were recorded for this clonotype. The chain employs TRBV11-2 and TRBJ2-7; D is perhaps TRBD1 (5 bases). The CDR3 is 17 residues long. V was trimmed by 4 bases and J by 0 bases, leaving 19 bases between them. CDR1 and CDR2 from the germline V gene are SGHAT and FQNNGV. DNA for the CDR3: TGTGCCAGCAGCTCGACCAAGGGGCACATCACCTCCTACGAGCAGTACTTC. Translating gives CASSSTKGHITSYEQYF. Full variable domain (outside the CDR3, taken from reference TRBV11-2 and TRBJ2-7): EAGVAQSPRYKIIEKRQSVAFWCNPISGHATLYWYQQILGQGPKLLIQFQNNGVVDDSQLPKDRFSAERLKGVDSTLKIQPAKLEDSAVYLCASSSTKGHITSYEQYFGPGTRLTVT.

This clonotype was counted ten times or more. J is TRBJ2-3 and V is TRBV7-2, with D hard to call. The V gene lost 5 bases and the J gene lost 4 bases, with 10 bases spanning the gap. There are 13 residues in the CDR3. Looked up from germline, CDR1 is SGHTA and CDR2 is FQGNSA. The CDR3 protein is CASSPNSPDTQYF. The CDR3 region has the DNA TGTGCCAGCAGCCCGAATTCGCCAGATACGCAGTATTTT.

V usage is TRBV4-2 and J usage is TRBJ2-1, with TRBD2 matching 7 bases. With 4 bases clipped from V and 5 bases from J, the junction kept 5 bases outside the gene matches. This CDR3 is 14 amino acids long. Germline V CDR1 and CDR2: LGHNA, YNFKEQ. The CDR3 region is CASSRMGGNNEQFF. The DNA for the CDR3 is TGTGCCAGCAGCCGAATGGGGGGGAACAATGAGCAGTTCTTC.

This chain joins TRBV7-2 and TRBJ2-5; 7 positions match TRBD2. J was trimmed by 5 bases and V by 6 bases; bases with no gene match: 6. The CDR3 covers 13 residues. In germline, CDR1 is SGHTA, CDR2 FQGNSA. CDR3: CASRRRGGETQYF. The CDR3 DNA is TGTGCCAGCAGGAGGAGGGGAGGGGAGACCCAGTACTTC.

The sample holds many counts of this clonotype. This chain uses TRBV7-9 with TRBJ1-3; 7 bases align to TRBD1. This CDR3 is built from 15 residues. Germline assignment: CDR1 SEHNR and CDR2 FQNEAQ (reference sequence). V lost 4 bases and J lost 0; bases outside the gene matches: 3. CDR3 coding DNA: TGTGCCAGCAGCTCTGACAGGGCCTCTGGAAACACCATATATTTT. Translation gives CASSSDRASGNTIYF.

This clonotype was recorded a few times. J is TRBJ2-5 and V is TRBV6-1; D gene ambiguous. The CDR3 length is 13 residues. Looked up from germline, CDR1 is MNHNS and CDR2 is SASEGT. The V gene lost 3 bases and the J gene lost 2 bases, with 7 bases spanning the gap. The CDR3 loop is CASSEREQETQYF. CDR3 nucleotide sequence: TGTGCCAGCAGTGAGCGCGAACAAGAGACCCAGTACTTC.

Only a few counts were recorded for this clonotype. This chain links TRBV18 with TRBJ2-7, with 9 bases lining up with TRBD1. Germline V lookup: CDR1 KGHSH, CDR2 LQKENI. V shed 4 bases and J 5 bases; nucleotides not matched to a gene: 12. This CDR3 is built from 16 residues. CDR3 nucleotides: TGTGCCAGCTCACGCGAACCGGGACAGGGACAGCACGAGCAGTACGTC. Its protein is CASSREPGQGQHEQYV.